These 20 T cell receptor beta chains originate from one sample sequenced in a study of beta chain features in type 1 diabetes. The study reverse transcribed the entire isolated RNA, so it sequenced expressed TCRB transcripts. Profiled with immunoSEQ multiplex PCR; TCRdb holds only in-frame clones, not every one. The sample has around 500,000 clones, about 10% seen once; the top ten hold 0.045% to 0.05%. The sample consisted of naive CD4+ T cells from blood. The receptors were sampled from a woman under 30 in good health.

The chain combines TRBV29-1 with TRBJ2-5, with 8 bases matching TRBD2. V lost 4 bases to trimming and J lost 4 bases; unmatched junction nucleotides: 8. Germline V gene lookup returns CDR1 SQVTM and CDR2 ANQGSEA. The length of the CDR3 is 14 residues. In DNA form, the CDR3 reads TGCAGCGTTGGTTTGGCGGGGGGAGGAGAGACCCAGTACTTC. It encodes CSVGLAGGGETQYF. Drawing the rest from reference TRBV29-1 and TRBJ2-5, the complete variable domain is SAVISQKPSRDICQRGTSLTIQCQVDSQVTMMFWYRQQPGQSLTLIATANQGSEATYESGFVIDKFPISRPNLTFSTLTVSNMSPEDSSIYLCSVGLAGGGETQYFGPGTRLLVL.

This clone was detected only a few times. The V and J genes are TRBV30 and TRBJ2-3; TRBD2 aligns across 7 bases. Germline lookup yields CDR1 GTSNPN and CDR2 SVGIG (reference sequence). This CDR3 has 14 amino acids. V trimming: 5 bases; J trimming: 2 bases; junction bases outside the gene matches: 7. The CDR3 DNA reads as TGTGCCTGGGGCCCGACTAGCTACACAGATACGCAGTATTTT. It is translated as CAWGPTSYTDTQYF.

The rearrangement links TRBV7-9 to TRBJ2-1; 9 bases line up with TRBD2. After removal of 5 bases from V and 2 bases from J, the junction contained 7 bases not matched to a gene. Germline V gives CDR1 SEHNR, CDR2 FQNEAQ (reference sequence). The CDR3 consists of 16 residues. The CDR3 loop reads CASSQTPSGAYNEQFF. CDR3 coding DNA: TGTGCCAGCAGCCAAACACCTAGCGGGGCCTACAATGAGCAGTTCTTC.

This clone appeared a few times. V and J are TRBV14 and TRBJ1-1; D possibly corresponds to TRBD1 (6 bases). V was shortened by 4 bases and J by 2 bases, with 17 bases between the two germline ends. Germline-derived CDR1 and CDR2 are SGHDN and FVKESK. This CDR3 contains 16 residues. CDR3 residues: CASSRQGLVSNTEAFF. In nucleotides, the CDR3 is TGTGCCAGCAGCCGGCAGGGGCTTGTGTCAAACACTGAAGCTTTCTTT.

This clone was picked up a small number of times. J is TRBJ2-2 and V is TRBV28, with a possible D match to TRBD1 (6 bases). CDR1 and CDR2 (germline): MDHEN, SYDVKM. V was trimmed by 7 bases and J by 7 bases, leaving 10 bases between them. The CDR3 has 12 residues. DNA for the CDR3: TGTGCCAGCACCCCAGGGGTCGGGGAGCTGTTTTTT. Translating it yields CASTPGVGELFF.

The rearrangement links TRBV14 to TRBJ1-1; D unresolved. Trimming took off 0 bases at V and 2 bases at J, with 13 bases between the two ends. In germline, CDR1 is SGHDN, CDR2 FVKESK. The CDR3 is 16 amino acids. CDR3 loop: CASSQDGGIINTEAFF. As DNA, the CDR3 is TGTGCCAGCAGCCAAGATGGCGGAATCATAAACACTGAAGCTTTCTTT.

This clone was picked up a small number of times. This sequence joins TRBV9 and TRBJ2-7, with 15 positions matching TRBD2. There are 14 residues in the CDR3. CDR1 is SGDLS and CDR2 is YYNGEE in the germline V gene. The J segment lost 7 bases and the V segment lost 2 bases, leaving 1 base of the junction unmatched. In DNA form, the CDR3 reads TGTGCCAGCAGCGTGGGGACTAGCGGGAGGGAGCAGTACTTC. Its protein is CASSVGTSGREQYF.

This clone was recorded a few times. The chain carries TRBV2 and TRBJ1-4; TRBD1 might be the D (5 bases). Germline V lookup: CDR1 SNHLY, CDR2 FYNNEI. Trimming stripped 8 bases from V and 0 bases from J, with 16 bases between. The CDR3 is made up of 16 amino acids. The CDR3 here is CASGDQDAATNEKLFF. CDR3 nucleotides: TGTGCCAGCGGGGACCAGGACGCCGCAACTAATGAAAAACTGTTTTTT.

This clone occurred a few times. This chain joins TRBV14 and TRBJ1-1; D unresolved. The CDR3 consists of 13 residues. Germline values: CDR1 SGHDN, CDR2 FVKESK. V was cut by 1 base and J by 2 bases, with 5 bases left in between. The CDR3 is CASSQVYNTEAFF. CDR3 sequence (DNA): TGTGCCAGCAGCCAAGTTTACAACACTGAAGCTTTCTTT.

V and J are TRBV5-1 and TRBJ1-6; D perhaps matches TRBD1 (6 bases). V was pared by 6 bases and J by 9 bases, with 16 bases between. Germline V gene sequence: CDR1 SGHRS, CDR2 YFSETQ. This CDR3 has 14 residues. Here the CDR3 reads CASKTGGLSSPLHF. The DNA for the CDR3 is TGCGCCAGCAAAACGGGGGGCCTTAGTTCACCCCTCCACTTT.

This chain links TRBV19 with TRBJ2-2, with D perhaps TRBD1 (6 bases). Germline CDR1 and CDR2: LNHDA and SQIVND (reference sequence). This CDR3 has 15 amino acids. V gave up 7 bases and J gave up 1 base, with 13 bases separating them. The CDR3: CASIGGPVNTGELFF. In DNA form, the CDR3 reads TGTGCCAGTATAGGGGGACCAGTGAACACCGGGGAGCTGTTTTTT.

This clone came up a few times. The rearrangement links TRBV7-2 to TRBJ2-1; D might be TRBD1 (9 bases). CDR3 length: 17 amino acids. Germline assignment: CDR1 SGHTA and CDR2 FQGNSA. V shed 3 bases and J shed 5 bases, with 20 bases lying between them. CDR3 nucleotides: TGTGCCAGCAGCTTCCCGCCGGGGGGGACAGGGAACAATGAGCAGTTCTTC. Amino acid sequence: CASSFPPGGTGNNEQFF. The full variable domain, completed using reference TRBV7-2 and TRBJ2-1, is GAGVSQSPSNKVTEKGKDVELRCDPISGHTALYWYRQSLGQGLEFLIYFQGNSAPDKSGLPSDRFSAERTGGSVSTLTIQRTQQEDSAVYLCASSFPPGGTGNNEQFFGPGTRLTVL.

This clone was detected a few times. The V gene is TRBV27, the J gene TRBJ2-1; 8 positions agree with TRBD1. Germline values: CDR1 MNHEY, CDR2 SMNVEV (reference sequence). V lost 5 bases and J lost 6; bases outside the gene matches: 12. This CDR3 has 16 residues. The CDR3 nucleotides are TGTGCCAGCAGTGCCCGAGGACAGGGAAGTCCCAATGAGCAGTTCTTC. Translating it yields CASSARGQGSPNEQFF.

CDR3 in DNA: TGCGCCAGCAGCCAGGACAGGGTAGCCTACAATGAGCAGTTCTTC. Amino acids: CASSQDRVAYNEQFF. This chain connects TRBV4-3 to TRBJ2-1, with 8 bases matching TRBD1. The CDR3 consists of 15 residues. Germline V gene lookup returns CDR1 LGHNA and CDR2 YSLEER. After removal of 3 bases from V and 2 bases from J, the junction contained 3 bases not matched to a gene.

This clone has a handful of counts. The rearrangement joins TRBV2 to TRBJ1-6, with 9 bases that match TRBD1. CDR1 and CDR2 from the germline V gene are SNHLY and FYNNEI. V lost 7 bases to trimming and J lost 9 bases; unmatched junction nucleotides: 7. This CDR3 is built from 14 residues. The CDR3 is CASTWTGDTSPLHF. The CDR3 nucleotides are TGTGCCAGCACCTGGACAGGGGACACTTCACCCCTCCACTTT.

This clone was seen more than once but under ten times. The chain recombines TRBV7-2 with TRBJ2-5; D possibly matches TRBD1 or TRBD2 (6 bases each). The length of the CDR3 is 13 residues. Germline-derived CDR1 and CDR2 are SGHTA and FQGNSA. V lost 9 bases and J 5 bases, leaving 16 bases between the germline ends. Here the CDR3 reads CASGRRGEETQYF. CDR3 nucleotide sequence: TGTGCCAGTGGGCGGAGGGGGGAGGAGACCCAGTACTTC. Combining the CDR3 with reference TRBV7-2 and TRBJ2-5 gives the whole variable domain GAGVSQSPSNKVTEKGKDVELRCDPISGHTALYWYRQSLGQGLEFLIYFQGNSAPDKSGLPSDRFSAERTGGSVSTLTIQRTQQEDSAVYLCASGRRGEETQYFGPGTRLLVL.

This clone has only a few counts. V and J are TRBV7-3 and TRBJ2-5; D ambiguous. The ends were cut back, 2 bases at V and 1 base at J, with 8 bases in the middle. The germline V gene encodes CDR1 SGHTA and CDR2 FQGTGA. The CDR3 length is 14 residues. The CDR3 region is CASSLSYSQETQYF. The DNA of the CDR3 is TGTGCCAGCAGCTTATCTTACAGCCAAGAGACCCAGTACTTC. The variable domain in full, with the rest retrieved from reference TRBV7-3 and TRBJ2-5, is GAGVSQTPSNKVTEKGKYVELRCDPISGHTALYWYRQSLGQGPEFLIYFQGTGAADDSGLPNDRFFAVRPEGSVSTLKIQRTERGDSAVYLCASSLSYSQETQYFGPGTRLLVL.

The rearrangement links TRBV27 to TRBJ2-7; D is uncertain. The V end lost 0 bases, the J end lost 7 bases, and 16 bases lay between the germline ends. CDR3 length: 15 residues. Germline loops: CDR1 MNHEY, CDR2 SMNVEV (reference sequence). The CDR3 DNA reads as TGTGCCAGCAGTTTATCGGTGGCACGGAGAGGAGAGCAGTACGTC. It translates to CASSLSVARRGEQYV.

This rearrangement joins TRBV5-1 to TRBJ2-1, with 9 bases matching TRBD1. The ends lost 4 bases at V and 4 bases at J; junction bases unmatched: 6. The length of the CDR3 is 15 residues. Germline CDR1 SGHRS, CDR2 YFSETQ. In nucleotides, the CDR3 is TGCGCCAGCAGCCCAAGCGGGACAGGGTACAATGAGCAGTTCTTC. The encoded protein is CASSPSGTGYNEQFF.

The genes are TRBV30 and TRBJ2-3, with 13 bases matching TRBD2. J was trimmed by 3 bases and V by 2 bases; bases with no gene match: 2. The CDR3 is 15 amino acids. Germline loops: CDR1 GTSNPN, CDR2 SVGIG (reference sequence). The CDR3 nucleotides are TGTGCCTGGAGTAAGGGACTAGCGGGAACAGATACGCAGTATTTT. Its protein is CAWSKGLAGTDTQYF.